The source of this TCR beta chain is a study of shared clonotypes between healthy human individuals (dated by TCRdb to about 2020). Background on the whole study: The cohort included three men and a couple of women between 18 and 49 years of age. For each donor, CD4 naive and CD4 memory were each run on three plates, CD8 naive on two plates, and CD8 memory on one plate. To estimate repertoire size and how much clonotype sharing occurs between individuals, the study deeply sequenced the blood TCR repertoires of about five healthy adults. Different laboratories and diverse techniques were used to prepare libraries and sequence TCR repertoires, to increase sequencing depth and limit assay-specific biases. Between about 0.85 and 10 billion PBMCs per donor were obtained by leukapheresis.

Points the paper makes about the study in general: The small number of donors limited the genetic and exposure-history diversity represented. Across a few donors, approximately 4.9% of naive CD4, roughly 3.4% of naive CD8, about 2.3% of memory CD4, and 0.4% of memory CD8 clonotypes were shared. Incomplete sequencing was indicated by rarefaction of sorted-subset datasets, despite the large sequencing depth. Based on pairwise subsampling, the degree of clonotype sharing among donors was expected to be affected by sequencing depth. Larger estimated clonotype richness was generally found for naive subsets than for memory subsets. Compared with non-shared clonotypes, clonotypes shared by all four sorted-subset donors had higher generation probabilities. Sampling was restricted to blood, and TCR repertoires in tissue are likely to differ from TCR repertoires in blood.

CDR1 SEHNR and CDR2 FQNEAQ are derived from the germline V gene (reference sequence). The CDR3, from cysteine to phenylalanine, totals 15 residues. Just CDR3 DNA is preserved here, 45 bases in frame from base 1. V gives up 1 base and J gives up 3 bases, and the segment between their germline ends measures 13 bases. Using the deep immunoSEQ assay, TCR CDR3 regions were amplified from genomic DNA by multiplex PCR. Extracted genomic DNA from each cell subset was distributed evenly across all wells of several immunoSEQ 96-well plates, and each plate was treated as a replicate. For sorted subsets, each replicate PCR was loaded with approximately 190 ng genomic DNA, equivalent to approximately 33,000 T cell genomes. Purified libraries were measured with a Qubit 3.0 fluorometer, size-checked on a Bioanalyzer 2100, and measured again with the KAPA Library Quantification kit. Every immunoSEQ 96-well plate was sequenced on a separate single-read 150-cycle Illumina NextSeq 550 flow cell. The source study handled its data this way. The immunoSEQ output contained only junctional sequences without quality scores, so filtering could not match that applied to full-length reads. Sequences were annotated with PyIR, a Python wrapper for IgBLAST v1.9, using IMGT germline references to assign V/J genes and CDR3. Any read was removed if the V/J assignment was weak (E-value above 1e-6), the CDR3 was missing, or the read contained stop codons, out-of-frame junctions, or ambiguous translated residues. V3J clonotypes were defined as sequences sharing the same inferred V gene, J gene, and CDR3 amino acid sequence. Percentage overlap between repertoires was computed as shared unique clonotypes divided by the size of the smaller repertoire. RTK rarefaction, the Chao1 estimator, and Recon v2.1 estimates of unobserved clonotypes were used to assess repertoire richness. OLGA was used to compute generation probabilities for all TCRbeta clonotypes that the gDNA method yielded from a few donors. Held by TCRdb, this immuneACCESS table contains in-frame sequences only and omits some clones. Under half of the omission traces to an unresolved V gene where checked; the cause of the rest is unknown. The D gene and trimming were derived from the DNA, and the V and J assignments and clone size from that table. This sample gives some 2.1 million clones in total; 85% to 95% of them show up just once. In total, the top ten clones hold roughly 0.13% of the sample.

Healthy HIV-negative adults with no recently reported acute infections or vaccinations were included as donors. Every donor was a Caucasian adult living in Nashville, Tennessee, USA. Magnetic negative selection was used to enrich CD4+ T cells, after which naive cells were positively selected on CD45RA and the negative fraction became the memory subset. Blood was collected by leukapheresis, and PBMCs were isolated by Ficoll-Histopaque density gradient centrifugation and then cryopreserved in liquid nitrogen vapor phase. Purity and quantity of every magnetically sorted T cell population were checked by analytical flow cytometry. Genomic DNA was isolated from every sorted fraction and measured by UV absorbance on a Nanodrop 2000c. With regard to this clone: This clone's antigen is unknown. Per-base quality was not reported, and no clone a single base away is much larger than it.

The sequence is built from TRBV7-9 and TRBJ2-7; TRBD1 is possibly the D segment (5 matching bases). The TCR sequence derives from a man aged 18 to 30 in good health. What was sequenced was naive CD4+ T cells sorted from blood. The sample's cell subset or site label, in plain terms: CD45RA+ positively selected. This receptor carries the CDR3 CASSLGQGRIYEQYF. The DNA sequence reads TGTGCCAGCAGCTTAGGGCAGGGCAGAATCTACGAGCAGTACTTC.